The 12 T cell receptor beta chains below were found in one sample sequenced in a study of blood T cell repertoires in COVID-19. TCRdb's table, derived via immunoSEQ multiplex PCR, lists solely in-frame clones and lacks some. The sample includes about 190,000 clones, about 83% of them seen just once. The sequenced sample consisted of peripheral blood. These receptors originate from a woman aged 70-85 years with COVID-19, enrolled during active disease.

This chain joins TRBV27 and TRBJ1-2; 9 bases match TRBD1. The germline CDR1 and CDR2 sequences are MNHEY and SMNVEV (reference sequence). There are 15 residues in the CDR3. With V trimmed by 6 bases and J by 7 bases, 12 bases remained unmatched. CDR3 bases: TGTGCCAGCAGACGTCGACAGGGGGTTTTATCTGGCTACACCTTC. The encoded protein is CASRRRQGVLSGYTF.

The chain recombines TRBV12-5 with TRBJ2-1; tentative D call: TRBD2 (7 bases). Per germline, CDR1 LGHNT and CDR2 FRNRAP. V was shortened by 4 bases and J by 4 bases, with 14 bases between the two germline ends. The CDR3 spans 15 residues. The DNA of the CDR3 is TGTGCTAGTGGTTCTGCGGGGGCCCGATACAATGAGCAGTTCTTC. Protein product: CASGSAGARYNEQFF.

The gene calls are TRBV7-9 and TRBJ1-5; D unresolved. CDR3 length: 12 residues. With 5 bases removed from V and 8 bases from J, the gap between germline ends came to 10 bases. Germline assignment: CDR1 SEHNR and CDR2 FQNEAQ (reference sequence). The chain's CDR3 is CASSPVGEPQHF. DNA of the CDR3: TGTGCCAGCAGCCCCGTGGGAGAGCCCCAGCATTTT.

The V and J genes are TRBV9 and TRBJ1-2; 7 nucleotides match TRBD1. This CDR3 has 16 amino acids. V was pared by 4 bases and J by 6 bases, with 15 bases of the junction left unmatched. CDR1 SGDLS and CDR2 YYNGEE come from the germline V gene. The CDR3 loop is CASSTRHRDSQHGYTF. The DNA for the CDR3 is TGTGCCAGCAGCACACGCCACCGGGACAGCCAGCATGGCTACACCTTC.

This clone has more than one count but fewer than ten. V and J are TRBV5-4 and TRBJ1-1, with TRBD1 as a possible D gene (6 bases). V gave up 4 bases and J gave up 0 bases, with 13 bases separating them. Germline CDR1 SGHNT, CDR2 YYREEE (reference sequence). The CDR3 totals 15 residues. As DNA, the CDR3 is TGTGCCAGCAGCCGGGACACAAACCTGAACACTGAAGCTTTCTTT. Protein product: CASSRDTNLNTEAFF.

A word on this clone: Since no conserved phenylalanine or tryptophan closes the CDR3, a read error is the likely cause. No DNA is shown, since the ends of the CDR3 on it are uncertain; the CDR3 is the one TCRdb lists. The chain has TRBV21-1 and TRBJ1-2; TRBD1, the D gene given by the table, was not confirmed from the DNA. TRBV21-1 is listed as a pseudogene. The CDR3 region is 15 residues in length, termini included. CDR3 amino acids: CASSAGIPRGYGQAV.

The chain combines TRBV28 with TRBJ1-6; maybe TRBD1 (6 bases). This CDR3 comprises 16 residues. V lost 8 bases and J lost 5, with 19 bases in between. The germline gives CDR1 MDHEN, CDR2 SYDVKM. CDR3 residues: CASRTARTANNSPLHF. The CDR3 nucleotides are TGTGCCAGCCGGACTGCGCGGACAGCGAATAATTCACCCCTCCACTTT.

The chain is built from TRBV11-3 and TRBJ2-3; D may be TRBD1 (6 bases). This CDR3 is built from 11 residues. CDR1 is SGHNT and CDR2 is YENEEA in the germline V gene. The ends were cut back, 3 bases at V and 10 bases at J, with 8 bases in the middle. This CDR3 is CASSFGQPQYF. CDR3 nucleotides: TGTGCCAGCAGCTTTGGACAGCCGCAGTATTTT.

The chain recombines TRBV21-1 with TRBJ2-3; the table's D call, TRBD1, has no DNA check behind it. TRBV21-1 is annotated as a pseudogene. The CDR3 has 17 residues. The CDR3 DNA reads as TGTGCCAGCAGCAAAGATCCTATCCCAGGGAACCCAGATACGCAGTATTTT. The encoded protein is CASSKDPIPGNPDTQYF.

The rearrangement joins TRBV5-1 to TRBJ2-1; TRBD2 aligns across 13 bases. Per germline, CDR1 SGHRS and CDR2 YFSETQ. CDR3 size: 16 residues. V trimming: 4 bases; J trimming: 7 bases; junction bases outside the gene matches: 8. The CDR3 loop is CASSLTRTSGRNEQFF. Written as DNA, the CDR3 is TGCGCCAGCAGCCTGACTCGGACTAGCGGGAGAAATGAGCAGTTCTTC.

This sequence joins TRBV30 and TRBJ2-7; TRBD2 is a possible D gene (6 bases). Germline V lookup: CDR1 GTSNPN, CDR2 SVGIG (reference sequence). The CDR3 is made up of 14 amino acids. Trimming took 2 bases from V and 4 from J, leaving 15 bases between them. The CDR3, as DNA: TGTGCCTGGAGTTTCGGTGGGGGGTCGTACGAGCAGTACTTC. It specifies CAWSFGGGSYEQYF.

The chain couples TRBV19 to TRBJ2-5; D not resolved. Trimming stripped 7 bases from V and 4 bases from J, with 13 bases between. Looked up from germline, CDR1 is LNHDA and CDR2 is SQIVND (reference sequence). This CDR3 spans 13 amino acids. CDR3 amino acids: CASKRGGGETQYF. The CDR3 region has the DNA TGTGCCAGTAAGCGAGGTGGCGGAGAGACCCAGTACTTC. Full variable domain (rest looked up from reference TRBV19 and TRBJ2-5): DGGITQSPKYLFRKEGQNVTLSCEQNLNHDAMYWYRQDPGQGLRLIYYSQIVNDFQKGDIAEGYSVSREKKESFPLTVTSAQKNPTAFYLCASKRGGGETQYFGPGTRLLVL.